A single sample is the source of the 5 T cell receptor beta chains below, sequenced in a study of blood T cell repertoires in COVID-19. Method: immunoSEQ multiplex PCR; TCRdb's copy keeps in-frame clones and lacks some. Found here are fewer than 300,000 clones, around 90% of them singletons; the top ten hold around 1.1%. The sequencing sample was made of PBMCs or T cells enriched from blood (not recorded which). Receptor source: a woman in her 30s who had recovered from COVID-19.

This chain uses TRBV5-4 with TRBJ1-3; TRBD1 matches 8 bases. V lost 4 bases and J lost 3; bases outside the gene matches: 6. Germline V CDR1 and CDR2: SGHNT, YYREEE (reference sequence). The CDR3 extends over 15 amino acids. The CDR3 reads CASSLRQGHGNTIYF. The CDR3 DNA follows: TGTGCCAGCAGCCTAAGACAGGGGCATGGAAACACCATATATTTT.

A few counts support this clone. The V call is TRBV27, the J call TRBJ1-5; D is unclear. This CDR3 is 16 amino acids long. CDR1 is MNHEY, CDR2 SMNVEV, per germline (reference sequence). V lost 0 bases and J 0 bases, leaving 9 bases between the germline ends. CDR3 nucleotides: TGTGCCAGCAGTTTATCGTACCACTATAGCAATCAGCCCCAGCATTTT. Translation gives CASSLSYHYSNQPQHF.

The chain uses TRBV18 and TRBJ1-1; TRBD1 is a possible D gene (6 bases). The CDR3 sequence is 14 residues long. Germline assignment: CDR1 KGHSH and CDR2 LQKENI. The V end lost 3 bases, the J end lost 2 bases, and 10 bases lay between the germline ends. The CDR3 spells CASSPTGANTEAFF. The CDR3 DNA follows: TGTGCCAGCTCACCGACAGGTGCTAACACTGAAGCTTTCTTT.

The rearrangement uses TRBV18 and TRBJ2-7; TRBD1 agrees at 8 bases. Trimming took 3 bases from V and 0 from J; bases not matched to a gene: 4. Germline V gene sequence: CDR1 KGHSH, CDR2 LQKENI. CDR3 length: 15 amino acids. The CDR3 DNA reads as TGTGCCAGCTCACCCCAGGGGGCGAACTCCTACGAGCAGTACTTC. This sequence encodes CASSPQGANSYEQYF.

This chain links TRBV7-9 with TRBJ1-6, with 7 bases matching TRBD1. Germline loops: CDR1 SEHNR, CDR2 FQNEAQ (reference sequence). The CDR3 sequence is 14 residues long. V shed 5 bases, J shed 6 bases, and the junction held 4 bases outside the gene matches. The CDR3 bases are TGTGCCAGCAGCCTTCGACAGGGTAATTCACCCCTCCACTTT. It yields the protein CASSLRQGNSPLHF. The variable domain in full, with the rest retrieved from reference TRBV7-9 and TRBJ1-6, is DTGVSQNPRHKITKRGQNVTFRCDPISEHNRLYWYRQTLGQGPEFLTYFQNEAQLEKSRLLSDRFSAERPKGSFSTLEIQRTEQGDSAMYLCASSLRQGNSPLHFGNGTRLTVT.